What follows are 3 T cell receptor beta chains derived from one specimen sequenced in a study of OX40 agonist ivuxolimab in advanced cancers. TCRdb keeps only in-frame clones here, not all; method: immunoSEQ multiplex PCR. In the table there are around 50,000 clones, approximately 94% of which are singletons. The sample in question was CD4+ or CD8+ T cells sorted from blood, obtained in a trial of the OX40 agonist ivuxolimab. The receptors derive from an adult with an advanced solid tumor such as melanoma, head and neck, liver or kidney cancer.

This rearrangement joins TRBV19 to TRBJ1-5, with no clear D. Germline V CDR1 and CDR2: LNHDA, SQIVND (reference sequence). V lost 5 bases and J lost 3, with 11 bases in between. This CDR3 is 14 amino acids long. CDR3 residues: CASSPRRDNQPQHF. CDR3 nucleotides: TGTGCCAGTAGTCCCCGACGGGACAATCAGCCCCAGCATTTT.

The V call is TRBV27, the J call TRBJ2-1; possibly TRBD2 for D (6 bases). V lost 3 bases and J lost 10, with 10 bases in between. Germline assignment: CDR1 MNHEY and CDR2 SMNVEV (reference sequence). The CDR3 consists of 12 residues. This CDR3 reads CASSFAGMEQFF. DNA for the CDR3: TGTGCCAGCAGTTTTGCGGGAATGGAGCAGTTCTTC.

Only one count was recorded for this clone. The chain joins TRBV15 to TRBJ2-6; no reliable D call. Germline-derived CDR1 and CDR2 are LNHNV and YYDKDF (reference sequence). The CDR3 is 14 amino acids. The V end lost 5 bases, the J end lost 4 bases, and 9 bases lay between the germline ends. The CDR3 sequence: CATSVAGGANVLTF. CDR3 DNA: TGTGCCACCAGCGTCGCAGGAGGGGCCAACGTCCTGACTTTC.